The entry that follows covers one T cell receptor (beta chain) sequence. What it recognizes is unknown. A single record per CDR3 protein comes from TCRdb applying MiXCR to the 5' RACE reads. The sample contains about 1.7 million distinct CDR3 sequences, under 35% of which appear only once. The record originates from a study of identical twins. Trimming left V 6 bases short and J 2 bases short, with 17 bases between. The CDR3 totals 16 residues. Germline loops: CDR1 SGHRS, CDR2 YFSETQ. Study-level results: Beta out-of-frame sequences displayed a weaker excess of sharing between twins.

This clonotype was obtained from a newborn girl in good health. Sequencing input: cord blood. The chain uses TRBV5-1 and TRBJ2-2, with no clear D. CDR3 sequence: CASKIGSLANTGELFF. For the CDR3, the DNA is TGCGCCAGCAAAATCGGGTCCCTCGCCAACACCGGGGAGCTGTTTTTT.